Following are 11 T cell receptor beta chains from one sample sequenced in a study of blood T cell repertoires in COVID-19. Sequencing used immunoSEQ multiplex PCR; TCRdb keeps in-frame clones, though not all of them. Seen here are about 280,000 clones, roughly 87% observed once, and the top ten hold approximately 8.8%. The specimen sequenced was peripheral blood. These receptors were taken from a man aged 18 to 30 with active or convalescent COVID-19.

The chain employs TRBV18 and TRBJ2-3; 9 bases are a match to TRBD2. The germline gives CDR1 KGHSH, CDR2 LQKENI. V shed 4 bases and J 4 bases; nucleotides not matched to a gene: 0. The CDR3 spans 13 residues. The CDR3 DNA reads TGTGCCAGCTCACGCGGGGGGGCAGATACGCAGTATTTT. It codes for CASSRGGADTQYF.

The V gene is TRBV21-1, the J gene TRBJ2-1; TRBD2, as called in the table, went unchecked against the DNA. TRBV21-1 is a documented pseudogene. This CDR3 has 17 residues. As DNA, the CDR3 is TGTGCCAGCAGCAATAAATCGCGGGAACAGGAATACAATGAGCAGTTCTTC. Its protein is CASSNKSREQEYNEQFF.

The chain couples TRBV12-3 or TRBV12-4 to TRBJ1-2; TRBD1 might be the D (5 bases). This CDR3 region has 13 residues. The ends were cut back, 3 bases at V and 8 bases at J, with 13 bases in the middle. The DNA for the CDR3 is TGTGCCAGCAGTTTTGCGGGGCGCGGAGGCTACACCTTC. Translation gives CASSFAGRGGYTF.

The chain carries TRBV5-4 and TRBJ2-2, with a possible D match to TRBD1 (7 bases). Germline V CDR1 and CDR2: SGHNT, YYREEE (reference sequence). The CDR3 spans 15 residues. V was clipped by 4 bases and J by 2 bases, with 12 bases between them. The CDR3 DNA sequence: TGTGCCAGCAGCGGCGGGACAGACAACACCGGGGAGCTGTTTTTT. Protein product: CASSGGTDNTGELFF.

The chain combines TRBV6-5 with TRBJ2-2, with D possibly TRBD1 on 6 matching bases. This CDR3 contains 13 residues. Germline V gene sequence: CDR1 MNHEY, CDR2 SVGAGI. Trimming removed 10 bases at V and 0 bases at J, with 9 bases between. CDR3 bases: TGTGCCACCGGGACACCGAACACCGGGGAGCTGTTTTTT. Translation gives CATGTPNTGELFF.

The V and J genes are TRBV7-3 and TRBJ1-4, with D unclear. Germline V gives CDR1 SGHTA, CDR2 FQGTGA. The ends were cut back, 6 bases at V and 7 bases at J, with 15 bases in the middle. This CDR3 has 14 residues. As DNA, the CDR3 is TGTGCCAGCAGATATGGCGCGAGAGGTGAAAAACTGTTTTTT. Translated, it gives CASRYGARGEKLFF.

The chain has TRBV10-3 and TRBJ1-5; D gene unclear. This CDR3 region has 13 residues. CDR1 is ENHRY and CDR2 is SYGVKD in the germline V gene. Trimming cost V 2 bases and J 6 bases, with 8 bases left between them. For the CDR3, the DNA is TGTGCCATCAGTGAGGAGGGCGCTCAGCCCCAGCATTTT. It translates to CAISEEGAQPQHF.

The gene calls are TRBV9 and TRBJ2-7, with D possibly being TRBD2 (5 bases). Looked up from germline, CDR1 is SGDLS and CDR2 is YYNGEE. V was trimmed by 4 bases and J by 7 bases, leaving 15 bases between them. The CDR3 has 13 residues. The CDR3 reads CASSTTLTGEQYF. The DNA for the CDR3 is TGTGCCAGCAGCACGACCCTAACGGGGGAGCAGTACTTC.

In nucleotides, the CDR3 is TGTGCCACCAGCAGAGAGGCCAGAGGGCAGTATTTT. Protein: CATSREARGQYF. V and J are TRBV15 and TRBJ2-3; D uncertain. V dropped 0 bases and J dropped 11 bases, with 9 bases sitting between them. CDR1 and CDR2 from the germline V gene are LNHNV and YYDKDF (reference sequence). The CDR3 is made up of 12 amino acids.

The rearrangement joins TRBV5-6 to TRBJ2-5; perhaps TRBD2 as D (5 bases). This CDR3 has 13 residues. Trimming took 1 base from V and 5 from J, leaving 9 bases between them. Germline values: CDR1 SGHDT, CDR2 YYEEEE. CDR3 protein: CASSLRGFETQYF. The CDR3 DNA follows: TGTGCCAGCAGCTTGCGGGGTTTCGAGACCCAGTACTTC.

The chain links TRBV9 to TRBJ2-3; D unresolved. The V gene's germline CDR1 is SGDLS and CDR2 YYNGEE. This CDR3 contains 14 residues. The V end lost 0 bases, the J end lost 5 bases, and 10 bases lay between the germline ends. CDR3 residues: CASSVGSTLDTQYF. CDR3 DNA sequence: TGTGCCAGCAGCGTAGGGAGCACTTTAGATACGCAGTATTTT. Based on the CDR3 plus reference TRBV9 and TRBJ2-3, the full variable domain is DSGVTQTPKHLITATGQRVTLRCSPRSGDLSVYWYQQSLDQGLQFLIQYYNGEERAKGNILERFSAQQFPDLHSELNLSSLELGDSALYFCASSVGSTLDTQYFGPGTRLTVL.